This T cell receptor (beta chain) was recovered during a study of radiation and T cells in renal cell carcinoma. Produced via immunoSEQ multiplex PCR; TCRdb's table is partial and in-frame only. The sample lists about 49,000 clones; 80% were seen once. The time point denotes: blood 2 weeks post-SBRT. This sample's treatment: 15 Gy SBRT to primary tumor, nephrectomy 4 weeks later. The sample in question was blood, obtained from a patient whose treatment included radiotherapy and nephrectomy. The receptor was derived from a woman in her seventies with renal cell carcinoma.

CDR3 coding DNA: TGCGCCAGCAGGCTGAATGCCGGACAAGGAGGGACAGCTTTCTTT. Amino acid sequence: CASRLNAGQGGTAFF. This chain joins TRBV5-1 and TRBJ1-1, with D perhaps TRBD1 (5 bases). In germline, CDR1 is SGHRS, CDR2 YFSETQ. Trimming removed 5 bases at V and 10 bases at J, with 24 bases between. The CDR3 consists of 15 residues.